The source of this T cell receptor beta chain is a study of blood T cell repertoires in COVID-19. Trimming stripped 2 bases from V and 3 bases from J, with 6 bases between. The germline V gene has CDR1 MDHEN and CDR2 SYDVKM. This CDR3 has 13 residues. Libraries were prepared by immunoSEQ multiplex PCR; TCRdb keeps only in-frame clonotypes and omits some of them. The data contain approximately 110,000 clones, around 87% of them seen just once; the ten biggest clones take up about 34%. This clonotype was obtained from a woman older than 75 with acute or convalescent COVID-19. Material for sequencing was peripheral blood. The chain is built from TRBV28 and TRBJ2-3, with unresolved D. The CDR3 spells CASSLPLTDTQYF. CDR3 bases: TGTGCCAGCAGTTTACCACTTACAGATACGCAGTATTTT.